This entry is about one T cell receptor (beta chain). What it binds is unknown. There are 17 residues in the CDR3. Germline V lookup: CDR1 MDHEN, CDR2 SYDVKM. The V gene end was trimmed by 3 bases and the J gene end by 8 bases; junction bases not matched to a gene: 11. The authors' processing: There were no quality scores in the junction-only immunoSEQ sequences, so filtering differed. This table comes from immunoSEQ multiplex PCR, and its TCRdb copy is limited to in-frame clones, with some not included. V, J and clone size are those of that table, while D and trimming were read from the DNA. The sample lists roughly 570,000 clones, roughly 98% occurring once. The data originate from a study of shared clonotypes between healthy human individuals. Overall study findings and caveats: Generally, naive subsets came out with larger estimated richness than memory subsets. Blood was the sole source, and tissue repertoires probably differ. Generation probabilities were higher for clonotypes shared across all four sorted-subset donors than for unshared ones.

It was CD45RO-negative cells, positively selected for CCR7, that made up naive CD8 cells, with terminally differentiated effector memory CD45RA+ cells excluded. The chain recombines TRBV28 with TRBJ2-1; 12 bases fit TRBD2. The receptor was derived from a man aged 25-45 years in good health. The sequencing input was naive CD8+ T cells sorted from blood. The CDR3 DNA sequence: TGTGCCAGCAGTTTCAGGACTAGCGGGGTGGTATACGATGAGCAGTTCTTC. This encodes CASSFRTSGVVYDEQFF.